The clone carrying this TCR beta chain came up many times. Its antigen is as yet unknown. The germline CDR1 and CDR2 sequences are PRHDT and FYEKMQ (reference sequence). Trimming removed 6 bases from V and 0 bases from J, with 12 bases in between. CDR3 size: 15 residues. The entry originates in a study of T-cell memory formation after mild COVID-19. TCRdb reanalysed the 5' RACE reads using MiXCR and keeps one entry per CDR3 protein. This sample has fewer than 35,000 distinct CDR3 sequences; approximately 16% occur once, and the top ten carry 1.4%. General observations from the study: The study found balanced CD4/CD8 in clones contracting day 15 to 85 and a CD4+ lean in later expanders. Whether day 37 second-wave clones are SARS-CoV-2-specific was not confirmed. Pre-infection memory carried some responding clones, suggesting that cross-reactive memory joined. Chiefly within CM and EM were the contracting CD4+ clones; CD8+ ones were within EMRA.

This receptor was identified in an adult who had mild COVID-19 (a few samples of this study predate the infection). Cell type and time point are not known. The material sequenced was PBMCs or a T cell subset sorted from them (not recorded which). The chain couples TRBV13 to TRBJ2-1; possibly TRBD1 for D (5 bases). The CDR3 coding sequence is TGTGCCAGCAGGCAGGGTCGAAGCTCCTACAATGAGCAGTTCTTC. Its translation is CASRQGRSSYNEQFF. The variable domain in full, with the rest retrieved from reference TRBV13 and TRBJ2-1, is AAGVIQSPRHLIKEKRETATLKCYPIPRHDTVYWYQQGPGQDPQFLISFYEKMQSDKGSIPDRFSAQQFSDYHSELNMSSLELGDSALYFCASRQGRSSYNEQFFGPGTRLTVL.